The clone carrying this T cell receptor beta chain was detected many times. Its antigen is unknown. These data are taken from a study of T-cell reconstitution after alpha-beta-depleted transplantation in children. Study-level findings and limits: It was reported that alpha-beta T cells came from several hundred expanded graft clones (about two months after transplant).

Preparation of the TCRbeta library used unique molecular identifiers. Using its own MiXCR run on the PCR reads, TCRdb lists one record per CDR3 protein. The sample records hundreds of thousands of distinct CDR3 sequences, 25% being singletons. Sequencing used PBMCs, obtained before TCRalphabeta/CD19-depleted stem cell transplant. This TCR derives from a girl aged 2-10 years with Fanconi anemia, due to receive a stem cell transplant.

This chain's CDR3 is CASSQVRAPYEQYF. The CDR3 DNA sequence: TGTGCCAGCAGTCAAGTGAGGGCGCCCTACGAGCAGTACTTC. The chain joins TRBV28 to TRBJ2-7, with a weak D call TRBD2 (5 bases). V was shortened by 5 bases and J by 2 bases, with 13 bases between the two germline ends. The length of the CDR3 is 14 residues. In germline, CDR1 is MDHEN, CDR2 SYDVKM.